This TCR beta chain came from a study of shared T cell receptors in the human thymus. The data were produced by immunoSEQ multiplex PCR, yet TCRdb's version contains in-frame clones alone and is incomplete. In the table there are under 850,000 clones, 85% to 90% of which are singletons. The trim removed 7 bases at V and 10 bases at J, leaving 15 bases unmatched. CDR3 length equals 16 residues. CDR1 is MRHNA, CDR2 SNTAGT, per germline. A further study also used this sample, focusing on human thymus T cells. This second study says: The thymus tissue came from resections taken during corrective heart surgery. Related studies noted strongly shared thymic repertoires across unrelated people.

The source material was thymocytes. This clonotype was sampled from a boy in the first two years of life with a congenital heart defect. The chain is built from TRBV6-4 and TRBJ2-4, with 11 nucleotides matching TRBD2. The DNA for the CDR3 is TGTGCCAGCAACGGGACTAGCGGTAGACGGTTGTCTATTCAGTACTTC. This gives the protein CASNGTSGRRLSIQYF.